What follows are 7 T cell receptor beta chains derived from one specimen sequenced in a study of blood T cell repertoires in COVID-19. Here immunoSEQ multiplex PCR was the method, and the copy in TCRdb shows in-frame clones only, minus some. This sample carries 200,000 to 300,000 clones, approximately 86% of them seen once, and the ten largest clones take about 0.64%. The sequencing input was peripheral blood. Receptors were obtained from a human donor in a cohort sampled during active COVID-19.

This clone came up a few times. The chain employs TRBV6-2 or TRBV6-3 and TRBJ2-1; the D is unclear. The CDR3 totals 12 residues. Germline CDR1 reads MNHEY; CDR2 reads SVGEGT. The V gene lost 2 bases and the J gene lost 4 bases, with 3 bases spanning the gap. CDR3 bases: TGTGCCAGCAGTTACCGGTACAATGAGCAGTTCTTC. It is translated as CASSYRYNEQFF.

The rearrangement links TRBV21-1 to TRBJ2-1; the table's D call, TRBD1, was not checked against the DNA. TRBV21-1 is labeled a pseudogene. This CDR3 is 17 amino acids long. CDR3 bases: TGTGCCAGCAGCAAAGGCTGTTTAGGACAGGCCTACAATGAGCAGTTCTTC. Residues: CASSKGCLGQAYNEQFF.

This clone was detected only once. The V and J genes are TRBV14 and TRBJ1-1; TRBD1 matches at 7 bases. The CDR3 length is 13 residues. Losses at the gene ends were 7 bases for V and 0 bases for J; bases not matched to a gene: 2. CDR1 and CDR2 (germline): SGHDN, FVKESK. For the CDR3, the DNA is TGTGCCAGCACCGGGACAGTGAACACTGAAGCTTTCTTT. Translating it yields CASTGTVNTEAFF.

The chain links TRBV5-6 to TRBJ2-1; perhaps TRBD2 as D (5 bases). Germline V gene lookup returns CDR1 SGHDT and CDR2 YYEEEE. Between the trimmed V and J ends, which lost 4 bases and 8 bases, there was a span of 19 bases. This CDR3 has 15 residues. CDR3 loop: CASSVNSGYGDEQFF. The DNA for the CDR3 is TGTGCCAGCAGCGTGAATTCGGGATATGGGGATGAGCAGTTCTTC.

The chain uses TRBV6-5 and TRBJ1-6, with a tentative D call TRBD1 (5 bases). Germline assignment: CDR1 MNHEY and CDR2 SVGAGI. With 8 bases removed from V and 6 bases from J, the gap between germline ends came to 14 bases. This CDR3 comprises 14 residues. The CDR3 protein is CASWPETVNSPLHF. Here the CDR3 DNA reads TGTGCCAGCTGGCCGGAGACAGTTAATTCACCCCTCCACTTT.

The genes are TRBV2 and TRBJ2-7; TRBD2 matches at 11 bases. Germline CDR1 reads SNHLY; CDR2 reads FYNNEI. There are 13 residues in the CDR3. J lost 6 bases, V lost 8 bases, and 6 bases had no gene match. The CDR3 region has the DNA TGTGCCAGCCTAGCGGGGGGCCTTGGCGAGCAGTACTTC. Translation: CASLAGGLGEQYF.

The J gene is TRBJ1-1, the V gene TRBV7-8, with 8 bases lining up with TRBD1. The germline gives CDR1 SGHVS, CDR2 FQNEAQ. The CDR3 extends over 15 amino acids. V trimming: 5 bases; J trimming: 0 bases; junction bases outside the gene matches: 5. CDR3 DNA: TGTGCCAGCAGCCGAGTGACAGGGGTGAACACTGAAGCTTTCTTT. Protein sequence: CASSRVTGVNTEAFF.